These 28 T cell receptor beta chains were sequenced from one sample in a study of early T cells in non-severe SARS-CoV-2 infection. One entry per CDR3 protein, called by TCRdb with MiXCR from the 5' RACE reads. Here the sample spans tens of thousands of distinct CDR3 sequences, approximately 11% being singletons. Material: whole blood. These receptors were obtained from an adult who was a healthcare worker with PCR-confirmed SARS-CoV-2 infection or an uninfected control (not recorded which).

The rearrangement joins TRBV7-8 to TRBJ1-6; the match to TRBD1 covers 9 bases. V was pared by 8 bases and J by 5 bases, with 10 bases of the junction left unmatched. Germline V gives CDR1 SGHVS, CDR2 FQNEAQ. The CDR3 contains 16 residues. The CDR3 DNA sequence: TGTGCCAGCGGTTACAGGGGGCAGTGGGATAATTCACCCCTCCACTTT. Its translation is CASGYRGQWDNSPLHF.

The rearrangement uses TRBV19 and TRBJ2-4; no clear D gene. The length of the CDR3 is 12 residues. Germline lookup yields CDR1 LNHDA and CDR2 SQIVND (reference sequence). Trimming left V 2 bases short and J 6 bases short, with 5 bases between. The CDR3 DNA sequence: TGTGCCAGTAGTATAACCCGAAACATTCAGTACTTC. Amino acids: CASSITRNIQYF.

This clonotype was found a few times. V usage is TRBV10-3 and J usage is TRBJ2-1, with D tentatively TRBD2 (8 bases). This CDR3 contains 14 residues. V lost 4 bases, J lost 7 bases, and 14 bases lay in between. Germline CDR1 and CDR2: ENHRY and SYGVKD. CDR3 sequence reads: CAISGSGTVNEQFF. The DNA for the CDR3 is TGTGCCATCAGTGGTAGCGGGACAGTTAATGAGCAGTTCTTC.

This clonotype has only a few counts. The rearrangement links TRBV12-3 or TRBV12-4 to TRBJ2-6; TRBD1 matches at 11 bases. V shed 4 bases, J shed 0 bases, and the junction held 8 bases outside the gene matches. The CDR3 is 19 residues long. CDR3 DNA: TGTGCCAGCAGTTCCCGGGAAGGGACAGGGGGCTCTGGGGCCAACGTCCTGACTTTC. It encodes CASSSREGTGGSGANVLTF.

In this sample, this clonotype turned up many times. The chain employs TRBV11-2 and TRBJ1-1; TRBD1 is a possible D gene (6 bases). Germline V gene data show CDR1 as SGHAT and CDR2 as FQNNGV. Trimming took off 5 bases at V and 4 bases at J, with 11 bases between the two ends. The CDR3 totals 13 residues. The CDR3 sequence is CASSEQGGTEAFF. DNA for the CDR3: TGTGCCAGCAGCGAGCAAGGGGGCACTGAAGCTTTCTTT.

This clonotype occurred many times. Here the CDR3 DNA reads TGCAGTGCTAGAGGAGCAAGGGGAGAGGCACCCCTCCACTTT. This codes for CSARGARGEAPLHF. The V call is TRBV20-1, the J call TRBJ1-6; TRBD1 is a possible D gene (5 bases). The V end lost 1 base, the J end lost 11 bases, and 15 bases lay between the germline ends. The CDR3 has 14 amino acids. The V gene's germline CDR1 is DFQATT and CDR2 SNEGSKA (reference sequence).

In this sample, this clonotype turned up a few times. The V gene is TRBV4-2, the J gene TRBJ2-5; TRBD2 matches 7 bases. The V and J ends lost 0 bases and 3 bases, in that order; junction bases with no gene match: 4. This CDR3 is built from 15 residues. The germline CDR1 and CDR2 sequences are LGHNA and YNFKEQ. CDR3 sequence: CASSQEGSGEETQYF. The CDR3 coding sequence is TGTGCCAGCAGCCAAGAGGGGAGCGGGGAAGAGACCCAGTACTTC.

This clonotype was seen ten or more times. This sequence joins TRBV29-1 and TRBJ2-5; no clear D gene. Between the trimmed V and J ends, which lost 6 bases and 1 base, there was a span of 9 bases. Germline CDR1 and CDR2: SQVTM and ANQGSEA. This CDR3 spans 12 amino acids. Here the CDR3 DNA reads TGCAGCGTCCGCCCCAGCCAAGAGACCCAGTACTTC. It specifies CSVRPSQETQYF.

This clonotype showed up many times. The chain recombines TRBV6-2 or TRBV6-3 with TRBJ2-2, with TRBD1 as a possible D gene (6 bases). This CDR3 is built from 14 residues. V was clipped by 6 bases and J by 5 bases, with 13 bases between them. The germline V gene encodes CDR1 MNHEY and CDR2 SVGEGT. The CDR3 loop is CASSPSGVTGELFF. As DNA, the CDR3 is TGTGCCAGCAGCCCTTCAGGGGTTACCGGGGAGCTGTTTTTT.

There are a few counts of this clonotype. CDR3 DNA sequence: TGCAGCGTTGTGAAGGCAGGTTTGGGTGAGCAGTACTTC. The encoded protein is CSVVKAGLGEQYF. The genes are TRBV29-1 and TRBJ2-7; D ambiguous. Germline CDR1 SQVTM, CDR2 ANQGSEA. The V end was cut by 4 bases, the J end by 7 bases, with 17 bases between. CDR3 size: 13 residues.

This clonotype was recorded many times. This chain joins TRBV7-2 and TRBJ2-7, with unresolved D. V was trimmed by 0 bases and J by 2 bases, leaving 8 bases between them. Per germline, CDR1 SGHTA and CDR2 FQGNSA. This CDR3 spans 14 amino acids. The CDR3 reads CASSLAYPTYEQYF. The CDR3 nucleotides read TGTGCCAGCAGCTTAGCCTACCCAACCTACGAGCAGTACTTC.

This clonotype was found many times. The chain has TRBV20-1 and TRBJ1-2; maybe TRBD1 (5 bases). The CDR3 covers 13 residues. Trimming shortened V by 7 bases and J by 5 bases, and 17 bases separated the two germline ends. CDR1 and CDR2 (germline): DFQATT, SNEGSKA (reference sequence). The CDR3 DNA is TGCAGTGTCACCGAGGGGACGGCTTATGGCTACACCTTC. It encodes CSVTEGTAYGYTF.

This clonotype has at least ten counts. This rearrangement joins TRBV6-1 to TRBJ1-3; D gene uncertain. The V and J ends lost 7 bases and 0 bases respectively, with 4 bases between them. The CDR3 has 12 amino acids. Per germline, CDR1 MNHNS and CDR2 SASEGT. The CDR3 reads CASTNSGNTIYF. CDR3 sequence (DNA): TGTGCCAGCACGAACTCTGGAAACACCATATATTTT.

This clonotype was detected a few times. The rearrangement links TRBV27 to TRBJ2-4, with TRBD2 matching over 8 bases. V dropped 4 bases and J dropped 1; count of bases not matched to a gene: 21. The germline gives CDR1 MNHEY, CDR2 SMNVEV (reference sequence). The CDR3 is 21 residues long. The CDR3 DNA reads as TGTGCCAGCAGTTCCCCGCATCTAAAAGCGGGAGCAGTTTGGGCCAAAAACATTCAGTACTTC. Residues: CASSSPHLKAGAVWAKNIQYF.

This clonotype was detected ten times or more. The J gene is TRBJ1-5, the V gene TRBV7-9; D is uncertain. The CDR3 spans 13 residues. Trimming removed 1 base from V and 0 bases from J, with 1 base in between. CDR1 SEHNR and CDR2 FQNEAQ come from the germline V gene (reference sequence). The CDR3 reads CASSLDSNQPQHF. In DNA, the CDR3 is TGTGCCAGCAGCTTAGATAGCAATCAGCCCCAGCATTTT.

The sample holds one count of this clonotype. The chain combines TRBV10-3 with TRBJ2-7, with 10 bases lining up with TRBD1. Germline CDR1 ENHRY, CDR2 SYGVKD. The CDR3 totals 14 residues. V lost 4 bases and J lost 3; bases outside the gene matches: 3. The CDR3 spells CAISGTGGLYEQYF. The CDR3 coding sequence is TGTGCCATCAGTGGGACAGGGGGTCTCTACGAGCAGTACTTC.

This clonotype showed up many times. V and J are TRBV7-2 and TRBJ2-5, with 7 bases identical to TRBD2. This CDR3 region has 13 residues. From germline, CDR1 is SGHTA and CDR2 FQGNSA. Germline trimming cut 5 bases from V and 1 base from J; bases unmatched to any gene: 1. In nucleotides, the CDR3 is TGTGCCAGCAGCCCTAGCGGCCAAGAGACCCAGTACTTC. Translated, it gives CASSPSGQETQYF.

This clonotype was counted a few times. V is TRBV27 and J is TRBJ1-2, with 11 bases aligning to TRBD1. This CDR3 is built from 13 residues. Germline CDR1 and CDR2: MNHEY and SMNVEV (reference sequence). Unmatched junction bases numbered 1, after V lost 3 bases and J lost 7 bases. The CDR3 DNA sequence: TGTGCCAGCAGTTTGGGACAGGGGGTTGGCTACACCTTC. Encoded protein: CASSLGQGVGYTF.

Points on this clonotype: The CDR3 end shows no conserved phenylalanine or tryptophan, and so a read error is likely. This CDR3 reads CASREAGGRSYEQYL. DNA for the CDR3: TGTGCCAGCAGAGAAGCGGGGGGCCGCTCCTATGAGCAGTACCTC. The chain employs TRBV6-2 or TRBV6-3 and TRBJ2-7, with 9 bases lining up with TRBD2. Germline loops: CDR1 MNHEY, CDR2 SVGEGT. The CDR3 covers 15 residues.

This rearrangement joins TRBV7-8 to TRBJ2-5, with TRBD1 matching over 8 bases. Per germline, CDR1 SGHVS and CDR2 FQNEAQ. CDR3 length: 15 amino acids. V lost 1 base and J lost 4; bases outside the gene matches: 5. The CDR3: CASSLGQGILETQYF. DNA for the CDR3: TGTGCCAGCAGCTTAGGACAGGGGATATTAGAGACCCAGTACTTC.

This clonotype was seen repeatedly, ten times or more. The chain has TRBV4-3 and TRBJ2-3; D perhaps matches TRBD1 (6 bases). Germline V gene data show CDR1 as LGHNA and CDR2 as YSLEER. The germline V and J ends were trimmed by 1 base and 1 base, with 12 bases remaining between them. The CDR3 is 16 amino acids. Here the CDR3 DNA reads TGCGCCAGCAGCCAAGGGTCCGCAGGGGGCACAGATACGCAGTATTTT. Its translation is CASSQGSAGGTDTQYF.

This clonotype occurred many times. The genes are TRBV6-2 or TRBV6-3 and TRBJ2-1; no clear D. The CDR3 covers 14 residues. The ends were cut back, 0 bases at V and 4 bases at J, with 7 bases in the middle. The germline V gene encodes CDR1 MNHEY and CDR2 SVGEGT. The DNA for the CDR3 is TGTGCCAGCAGTTACTCGCCCAATTACAATGAGCAGTTCTTC. As protein: CASSYSPNYNEQFF.

The genes are TRBV27 and TRBJ2-3; D possibly uses TRBD1 or TRBD2 (6 bases each). The germline gives CDR1 MNHEY, CDR2 SMNVEV (reference sequence). The CDR3 sequence is 14 residues long. Trimming pared 11 bases from V and 2 bases from J, leaving 17 bases between. The CDR3 nucleotides are TGTGCCGCCGGTAATAGGGGGGTCACAGATACGCAGTATTTT. Its translation is CAAGNRGVTDTQYF.

The V and J genes are TRBV12-5 and TRBJ2-2; 9 nucleotides align to TRBD2. Trimming removed 8 bases from V and 7 bases from J; junction bases left unmatched: 8. The CDR3 is 14 residues long. CDR1 and CDR2 (germline): LGHNT, FRNRAP. CDR3 residues: CASNVAGAGGELFF. The CDR3 DNA sequence: TGTGCTAGTAACGTAGCGGGAGCCGGCGGGGAGCTGTTTTTT.

This clonotype has only a few counts. This chain joins TRBV9 and TRBJ2-1; a weak D match, TRBD2 (6 bases). The germline V and J ends were trimmed by 0 bases and 7 bases, with 20 bases remaining between them. The CDR3 length is 17 residues. CDR1 is SGDLS, CDR2 YYNGEE, per germline. For the CDR3, the DNA is TGTGCCAGCAGCGTAGATCCCCCGACGGGAGTTTCGAATGAGCAGTTCTTC. This codes for CASSVDPPTGVSNEQFF.

This clonotype has a count of ten or more. The chain uses TRBV7-6 and TRBJ2-7, with D possibly matching TRBD2 (6 bases). V lost 5 bases and J lost 2, with 13 bases in between. The CDR3 length is 14 residues. CDR1 and CDR2 from the germline V gene are SGHVS and FNYEAQ. The CDR3 region has the DNA TGTGCCAGCAGCGGCGGGACCGCAACCTACGAGCAGTACTTC. Residues: CASSGGTATYEQYF.

This clonotype has a handful of counts. The J gene is TRBJ2-7, the V gene TRBV3-1; TRBD1 matches 9 bases. The CDR3 contains 14 residues. V was pared by 2 bases and J by 7 bases, with 6 bases of the junction left unmatched. Germline lookup yields CDR1 LGHDT and CDR2 YNNKEL (reference sequence). The CDR3 bases are TGTGCCAGCAGCCAACTACAGGGGGCCGGGGAGCAGTACTTC. It yields the protein CASSQLQGAGEQYF.

The chain uses TRBV7-9 and TRBJ1-5, with 7 bases lining up with TRBD1. Germline V gene lookup returns CDR1 SEHNR and CDR2 FQNEAQ (reference sequence). CDR3 length: 16 residues. CDR3: CARNRGGSQGNQPQHF. As DNA, the CDR3 is TGTGCGAGAAACAGAGGGGGCTCACAGGGCAATCAGCCCCAGCATTTT.